The 20 T cell receptor beta chains in this list originate from one sample, sequenced in a study of T cell responses to AZD1222 COVID-19 vaccine. Profiled with immunoSEQ multiplex PCR; TCRdb holds only in-frame clones, not every one. Among more than 110,000 clones listed, 92% were seen once. Sequenced here: peripheral blood, sampled on day 0 of AZD1222 vaccination. All receptors come from an adult in good health.

This clone appeared a single time. The chain is built from TRBV6-5 and TRBJ1-2; D not resolved. Germline CDR1 MNHEY, CDR2 SVGAGI. Trimming took 3 bases from V and 7 from J, leaving 9 bases between them. The CDR3 runs 12 residues. The CDR3 protein is CASSYPLGGYTF. The CDR3 nucleotides are TGTGCCAGCAGTTATCCGCTAGGTGGCTACACCTTC.

The chain employs TRBV28 and TRBJ1-1; 8 nucleotides align to TRBD1. Trimming cost V 6 bases and J 1 base; bases outside gene matches: 7. The CDR3 sequence is 15 residues long. Germline assignment: CDR1 MDHEN and CDR2 SYDVKM. The CDR3 region is CASSPVGTGNTEAFF. In nucleotides, the CDR3 is TGTGCCAGCAGCCCCGTCGGGACAGGGAACACTGAAGCTTTCTTT.

The rearrangement links TRBV3-1 (or the pseudogene TRBV3-2) to TRBJ1-6; D is undetermined. Germline CDR1 and CDR2: LGHDT and YNNKEL (reference sequence). V gave up 2 bases and J gave up 0 bases, with 17 bases separating them. CDR3 length: 19 amino acids. CDR3 sequence reads: CASSQKSVATFSYNSPLHF. The CDR3 DNA sequence: TGTGCCAGCAGCCAAAAATCTGTGGCGACCTTCTCCTATAATTCACCCCTCCACTTT.

The rearrangement links TRBV7-3 to TRBJ2-3; D gene ambiguous. The CDR3 runs 14 residues. The V gene's germline CDR1 is SGHTA and CDR2 FQGTGA. The V end was cut by 6 bases, the J end by 0 bases, with 10 bases between. In DNA form, the CDR3 reads TGTGCCAGCAGACCCGGGCAAAGCACAGATACGCAGTATTTT. Amino acid sequence: CASRPGQSTDTQYF.

The chain uses TRBV30 and TRBJ2-1; the D gene is possibly TRBD2 (5 bases). Germline lookup yields CDR1 GTSNPN and CDR2 SVGIG (reference sequence). The CDR3 loop spans 16 amino acids. V was clipped by 2 bases and J by 8 bases, with 22 bases between them. The CDR3 here is CAWSLSLTDYPDEQFF. The CDR3 region has the DNA TGTGCCTGGAGTCTATCCCTCACAGACTATCCCGATGAGCAGTTCTTC.

This clone was counted a single time. This chain joins TRBV9 and TRBJ1-1, with D unresolved. The CDR3 has 13 amino acids. The V and J ends lost 0 bases and 2 bases respectively, with 5 bases between them. Germline values: CDR1 SGDLS, CDR2 YYNGEE. CDR3 nucleotides: TGTGCCAGCAGCGTAGGGGAAAACACTGAAGCTTTCTTT. Its translation: CASSVGENTEAFF.

This chain uses TRBV28 with TRBJ2-7, with 9 bases identical to TRBD1. The germline V gene has CDR1 MDHEN and CDR2 SYDVKM. The CDR3 is 15 amino acids. The junction had 7 bases not matched to a gene; V was cut back by 5 bases and J by 2 bases. The CDR3 bases are TGTGCCAGCAGTCCGACAGGGGGGGGTCCCTACGAGCAGTACTTC. Translation gives CASSPTGGGPYEQYF.

This clone has only one observation. The chain uses TRBV27 and TRBJ2-1, with 11 bases matching TRBD2. V dropped 6 bases and J dropped 3; count of bases not matched to a gene: 7. CDR1 and CDR2 from the germline V gene are MNHEY and SMNVEV (reference sequence). The CDR3 runs 16 residues. CDR3 DNA: TGTGCCAGCAGCCCGACCGGGACTAGCGGCTACAATGAGCAGTTCTTC. It yields the protein CASSPTGTSGYNEQFF.

The rearrangement joins TRBV6-5 to TRBJ2-1; D is uncertain. Trimming stripped 5 bases from V and 4 bases from J, with 3 bases between. This CDR3 is 11 amino acids long. The germline gives CDR1 MNHEY, CDR2 SVGAGI. The CDR3 DNA reads as TGTGCCAGCAGTAGGTACAATGAGCAGTTCTTC. Its translation is CASSRYNEQFF.

The rearrangement uses TRBV18 and TRBJ2-5; D unresolved. V was cut by 3 bases and J by 2 bases, with 7 bases left in between. The CDR3 is 13 amino acids. CDR1 is KGHSH and CDR2 is LQKENI in the germline V gene. The CDR3 region is CASSPDPQETQYF. The DNA of the CDR3 is TGTGCCAGCTCACCGGACCCTCAAGAGACCCAGTACTTC.

This sequence joins TRBV28 and TRBJ1-2; D is possibly TRBD1 (5 bases). This CDR3 has 15 amino acids. Germline V gives CDR1 MDHEN, CDR2 SYDVKM. Trimming cost V 2 bases and J 8 bases, with 18 bases left between them. The CDR3 spells CASSLRAGTIGGYTF. The CDR3 DNA follows: TGTGCCAGCAGTTTACGCGCAGGGACCATCGGCGGCTACACCTTC.

The chain joins TRBV28 to TRBJ2-5; TRBD2 matches 8 bases. This CDR3 contains 14 residues. V trimming: 7 bases; J trimming: 4 bases; junction bases outside the gene matches: 8. The germline V gene has CDR1 MDHEN and CDR2 SYDVKM. This chain's CDR3 is CASIPGLGGETQYF. CDR3 DNA sequence: TGTGCCAGCATACCGGGACTAGGGGGAGAGACCCAGTACTTC.

V is TRBV2 and J is TRBJ2-7, with 7 bases aligning to TRBD2. This CDR3 region has 14 residues. CDR1 and CDR2 (germline): SNHLY, FYNNEI. V lost 8 bases, J lost 1 base, and 8 bases stayed unmatched. The CDR3 DNA reads TGTGCCAGCGCGGGAGAGGGGTCTTCCTACGAGCAGTACTTC. It translates to CASAGEGSSYEQYF.

The chain joins TRBV5-1 to TRBJ2-7, with 7 bases that match TRBD1. Germline CDR1 SGHRS, CDR2 YFSETQ. The CDR3 is made up of 18 amino acids. Trimming at V came to 4 bases and at J to 1 base, leaving 17 bases not matched to a gene. This CDR3 is CASSLRPGTELTSYEQYF. As DNA, the CDR3 is TGCGCCAGCAGCCTACGTCCCGGGACAGAATTGACATCCTACGAGCAGTACTTC.

The chain links TRBV5-1 to TRBJ1-1, with a tentative D call TRBD1 (5 bases). The CDR3 spans 12 residues. Germline-derived CDR1 and CDR2 are SGHRS and YFSETQ. Trimming pared 4 bases from V and 9 bases from J, leaving 13 bases between. The CDR3 nucleotides read TGCGCCAGCAGCCCTGAGGGGAGAAAAGCTTTCTTT. Encoded protein: CASSPEGRKAFF.

The chain has TRBV19 and TRBJ2-5, with TRBD2 matching 13 bases. Germline CDR1 reads LNHDA; CDR2 reads SQIVND (reference sequence). With 3 bases clipped from V and 5 bases from J, the junction kept 3 bases outside the gene matches. The CDR3 extends over 15 amino acids. The CDR3 protein is CASSISLAGGETQYF. CDR3 in DNA: TGTGCCAGTAGTATTTCACTAGCGGGAGGGGAGACCCAGTACTTC.

The gene calls are TRBV27 and TRBJ1-5; D remains ambiguous. The germline CDR1 and CDR2 sequences are MNHEY and SMNVEV (reference sequence). CDR3 length: 12 amino acids. V lost 3 bases, J lost 7 bases, and 7 bases lay in between. The CDR3 sequence: CASSFAGQPQHF. The CDR3 nucleotides read TGTGCCAGCAGTTTTGCGGGACAGCCCCAGCATTTT.

The chain uses TRBV5-1 and TRBJ1-1; D gene ambiguous. The V gene's germline CDR1 is SGHRS and CDR2 YFSETQ. The CDR3 has 14 amino acids. V was pared by 1 base and J by 2 bases, with 9 bases between. The CDR3 coding sequence is TGCGCCAGCAGCTTGCGTCGCAGCAACACTGAAGCTTTCTTT. Translating it yields CASSLRRSNTEAFF. Full variable domain (rest looked up from reference TRBV5-1 and TRBJ1-1): KAGVTQTPRYLIKTRGQQVTLSCSPISGHRSVSWYQQTPGQGLQFLFEYFSETQRNKGNFPGRFSGRQFSNSRSEMNVSTLELGDSALYLCASSLRRSNTEAFFGQGTRLTVV.

This sequence joins TRBV3-1 (or the pseudogene TRBV3-2) and TRBJ2-3, with D possibly being TRBD1 (5 bases). V was pared by 4 bases and J by 0 bases, with 17 bases between. The germline gives CDR1 LGHDT, CDR2 YNNKEL (reference sequence). The CDR3 covers 17 residues. CDR3 nucleotide sequence: TGTGCCAGCAGCCGACACCCAGGGCCTAGTAGCACAGATACGCAGTATTTT. Its protein product is CASSRHPGPSSTDTQYF.

The chain combines TRBV10-3 with TRBJ2-7; 8 bases map to TRBD1. Germline CDR1 ENHRY, CDR2 SYGVKD. Losses at the gene ends were 11 bases for V and 4 bases for J; bases not matched to a gene: 7. This CDR3 has 12 residues. The CDR3 region is CAVGTGSYEQYF. As DNA, the CDR3 is TGTGCCGTCGGGACAGGTTCGTACGAGCAGTACTTC.